The rows below give T cell receptor beta chains drawn from one sample of a study of T cells in Graves' hyperthyroidism and ophthalmopathy. A single record per CDR3 protein comes from TCRdb applying MiXCR to the multiplex PCR reads. The sample has about 47,000 distinct CDR3 sequences; roughly 56% are singletons. Input material: peripheral blood or thyroid tissue (not recorded which). These receptors were obtained from a man aged 18 to 35 with Graves' hyperthyroidism. The CDR3 runs from the conserved cysteine through the conserved F or W. Each record gives: CDR3 DNA, CDR3 protein, D gene, clone size, J gene, V gene. The D gene is left open where the match is weak. Rows may omit the clone size; those that give it use once, few, many or a size class.

TGCGTCAGCAGTGAGGGAAGCCGATTGGAAAAACTGTTTTTT	CVSSEGSRLEKLFF	-	-	TRBJ1-4	TRBV2
TGTGCCAGCAGCCTCGGACCCCAAGGGGGGAGCTATGGCTACACCTTC	CASSLGPQGGSYGYTF	-	many	TRBJ1-2	TRBV5-4
TGTGCCACCAGCGTGGAGGGTTTGGGCACTGAAGCTTTCTTT	CATSVEGLGTEAFF	-	-	TRBJ1-1	TRBV15
TGCAGCGTACCAAAGCGGGGGGGACTAGCGGGACGTTGGTACCAAGAGACCCAGTACTTC	CSVPKRGGLAGRWYQETQYF	TRBD2	-	TRBJ2-5	TRBV29-1
TGTGCCATCAGTGCCCTAGACAGGGTAGGGAATCAGCCCCAGCATTTT	CAISALDRVGNQPQHF	TRBD1	-	TRBJ1-5	TRBV10-3
TGTGCCAGCAGCTTGTCCGCCCCAGCGGGAGTATACGAGCAGTACTTC	CASSLSAPAGVYEQYF	TRBD2	many	TRBJ2-7	TRBV5-5
TGTGCCAGTAGTATCGACAGGGCAAATGAAAAACTGTTTTTT	CASSIDRANEKLFF	TRBD1	-	TRBJ1-4	TRBV19
TGCAGTGCTAGAGCGGACACATGGAGCTATGGCTACACCTTC	CSARADTWSYGYTF	-	few	TRBJ1-2	TRBV20-1
TGTGCCAGCAGCTTAGACCCAGACTACTATGGCTACACCTTC	CASSLDPDYYGYTF	-	-	TRBJ1-2	TRBV11-2
TGCAGTGCTAGAGAGGGGACAGGTAAAATGAACACTGAAGCTTTCTTT	CSAREGTGKMNTEAFF	TRBD1	-	TRBJ1-1	TRBV20-1
TGTGCCATCAGTGAGGACAGGGGAACCGGGGAGCTGTTTTTT	CAISEDRGTGELFF	TRBD1	-	TRBJ2-2	TRBV10-3
TGTGCCAGCCGATTCGAGGGGGGCTATGGCTACACCTTC	CASRFEGGYGYTF	-	many	TRBJ1-2	TRBV5-6
TGCAGTGCTAGAGCCCTCGGACAGGGAGGCGGCTACACCTTC	CSARALGQGGGYTF	TRBD1	-	TRBJ1-2	TRBV20-1
TGTGCCAGCAGTTTAAGGGGGAACACCATATATTTT	CASSLRGNTIYF	-	-	TRBJ1-3	TRBV12-3/TRBV12-4
TGTGCCAGTATCACCGCAGGGCATCAGCCCCAGCATTTT	CASITAGHQPQHF	-	-	TRBJ1-5	TRBV19
TGCAGCGTTGCGGTGGGACTAGCGGGAGAAGAGACCCAGTACTTC	CSVAVGLAGEETQYF	TRBD2	few	TRBJ2-5	TRBV29-1
TGTGCCAGCAAAATCTACGAGCAGTACTTC	CASKIYEQYF	-	-	TRBJ2-7	TRBV2
TGCAGTGCTACAGGGGGCGAAGATGGCTACACCTTC	CSATGGEDGYTF	TRBD1	-	TRBJ1-2	TRBV20-1
TGTGCCAGCAGCTCTGGGCGGTATACTAACTATGGCTACACCTTC	CASSSGRYTNYGYTF	-	many	TRBJ1-2	TRBV7-9
TGTGCCAGCAGCTTAGCGGGAATGGGACCCTACGAGCAGTACTTC	CASSLAGMGPYEQYF	-	-	TRBJ2-7	TRBV7-6
TGTGCCAGCAGTCCCGCCCTCGGGTGGGAACTGTTTTTT	CASSPALGWELFF	-	many	TRBJ1-4	TRBV28
TGCAGCGAAAGACAGGGGGGCGAGACCCAGTACTTC	CSERQGGETQYF	TRBD1	medium-sized	TRBJ2-5	TRBV29-1